Reported below is one T cell receptor (beta chain). Its matching antigen is unknown. This record comes from a study of shared clonotypes between healthy human individuals. The germline gives CDR1 SGHTA, CDR2 FQGNSA. CDR3 length equals 17 residues. Between the trimmed V and J ends, which lost 1 base and 4 bases, there was a span of 19 bases. Overall study findings and caveats: Non-shared clonotypes were found to have lower generation probabilities than the clonotypes that were shared by all four of the sorted-subset donors. Across subsets, estimated richness was generally greater for naive than for memory populations. Few donors limited the genetic and exposure-history diversity represented.

Genomic DNA of each subset was evenly split across several immunoSEQ plates. The data were produced by immunoSEQ multiplex PCR, yet TCRdb's version contains in-frame clones alone and is incomplete. The sample yields about 2.3 million clones, approximately 95% seen once. This receptor was obtained from a man between 18 and 29 years old in good health. Some clones in this sample may be carry-over from other donors' samples. Sequences were obtained from naive CD4+ T cells from PBMCs. Sample subset: CD45RA+ positively selected. This sequence joins TRBV7-2 and TRBJ1-1; a weak D match, TRBD1 (5 bases). CDR3 loop: CASSLGYRGRWATEAFF. CDR3 in DNA: TGTGCCAGCAGCTTAGGTTACCGGGGACGGTGGGCCACTGAAGCTTTCTTT.